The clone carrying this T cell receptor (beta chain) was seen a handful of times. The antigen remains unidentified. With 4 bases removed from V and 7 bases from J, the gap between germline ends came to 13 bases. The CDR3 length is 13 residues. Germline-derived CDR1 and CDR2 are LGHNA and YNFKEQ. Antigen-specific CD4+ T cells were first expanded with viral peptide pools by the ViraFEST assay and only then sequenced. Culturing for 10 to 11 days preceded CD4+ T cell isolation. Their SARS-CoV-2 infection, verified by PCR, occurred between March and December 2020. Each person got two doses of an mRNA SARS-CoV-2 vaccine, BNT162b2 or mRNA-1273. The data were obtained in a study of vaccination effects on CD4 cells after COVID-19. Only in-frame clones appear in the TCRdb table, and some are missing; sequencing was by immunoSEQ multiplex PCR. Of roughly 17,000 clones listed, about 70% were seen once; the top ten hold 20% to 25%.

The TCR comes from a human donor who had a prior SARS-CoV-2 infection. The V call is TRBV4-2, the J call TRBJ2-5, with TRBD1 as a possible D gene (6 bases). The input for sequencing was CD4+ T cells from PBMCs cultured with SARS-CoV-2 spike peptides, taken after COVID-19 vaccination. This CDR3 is CASSRDIARTQYF. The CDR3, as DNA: TGTGCCAGCAGCCGGGACATTGCCCGGACCCAGTACTTC.